This T cell receptor beta chain was retrieved from a study of OX40 agonist ivuxolimab in advanced cancers. Study-wide background: Patients' therapy was ivuxolimab, an antibody that acts as an agonist of OX40 (CD134).

CDR1 and CDR2 (germline): SSHAT, FNYEAQ (reference sequence). The CDR3 loop spans 13 amino acids. With regard to this clone: Its antigen is currently unknown. The junction differs from germline at one of its ends, possibly a read error.

General study results and limits: Expanded peripheral T cell antigen specificity was not determined. Some patients who did not respond also had low normalized T-cell clonal expansion. Mean expanded clone counts were higher in CD8+ than CD4+ T cells.

Assay: immunoSEQ multiplex PCR; the TCRdb copy retains only in-frame clones and omits some. The sample includes roughly 79,000 clones, roughly 84% of them seen just once. The J gene is TRBJ2-3, the V gene TRBV7-7; D is unresolved. This clonotype was obtained from an adult with an advanced solid tumor such as melanoma, head and neck, liver or kidney cancer. Sequences were derived from CD4+ or CD8+ T cells sorted from blood, sampled in a trial of the OX40 agonist ivuxolimab. This CDR3 is CASSLDTVSTQYF. The CDR3 DNA reads TGTGCTAGCAGCTTAGATACGGTCTCTACGCAGTATTTT.